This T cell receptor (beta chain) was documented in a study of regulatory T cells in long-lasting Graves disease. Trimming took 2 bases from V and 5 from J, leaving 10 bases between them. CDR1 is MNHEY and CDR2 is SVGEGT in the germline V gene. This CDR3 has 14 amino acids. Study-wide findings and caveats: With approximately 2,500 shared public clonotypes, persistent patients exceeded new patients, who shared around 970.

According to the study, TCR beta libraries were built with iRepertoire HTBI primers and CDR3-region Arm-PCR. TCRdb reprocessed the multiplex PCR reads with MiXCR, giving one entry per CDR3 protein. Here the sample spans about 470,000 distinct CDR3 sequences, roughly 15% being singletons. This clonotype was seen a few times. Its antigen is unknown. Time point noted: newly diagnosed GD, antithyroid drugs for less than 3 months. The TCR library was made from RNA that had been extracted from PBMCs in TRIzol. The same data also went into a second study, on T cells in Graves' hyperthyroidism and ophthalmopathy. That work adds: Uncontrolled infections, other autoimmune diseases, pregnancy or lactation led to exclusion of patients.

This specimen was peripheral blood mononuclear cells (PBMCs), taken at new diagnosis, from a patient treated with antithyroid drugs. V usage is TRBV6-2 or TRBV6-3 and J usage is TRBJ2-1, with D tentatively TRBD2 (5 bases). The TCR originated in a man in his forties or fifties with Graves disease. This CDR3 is CASSYRGRDNEQFF. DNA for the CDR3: TGTGCCAGCAGTTACCGAGGGCGGGACAATGAGCAGTTCTTC.